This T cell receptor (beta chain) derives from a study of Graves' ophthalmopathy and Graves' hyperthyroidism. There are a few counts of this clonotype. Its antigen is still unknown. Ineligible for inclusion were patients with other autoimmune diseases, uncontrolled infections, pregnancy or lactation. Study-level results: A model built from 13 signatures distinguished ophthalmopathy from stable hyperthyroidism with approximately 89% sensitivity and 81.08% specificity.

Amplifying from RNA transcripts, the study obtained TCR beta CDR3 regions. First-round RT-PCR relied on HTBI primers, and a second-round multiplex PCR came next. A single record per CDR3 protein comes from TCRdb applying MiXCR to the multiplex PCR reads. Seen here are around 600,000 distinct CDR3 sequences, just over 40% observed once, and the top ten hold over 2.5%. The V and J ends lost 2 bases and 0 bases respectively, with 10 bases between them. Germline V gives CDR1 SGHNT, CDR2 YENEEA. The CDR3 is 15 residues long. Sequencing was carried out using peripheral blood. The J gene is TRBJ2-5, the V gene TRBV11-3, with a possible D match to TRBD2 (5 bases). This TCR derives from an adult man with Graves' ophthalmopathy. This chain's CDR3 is CASSLNGDYQETQYF. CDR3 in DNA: TGTGCCAGCAGCTTAAACGGGGATTACCAAGAGACCCAGTACTTC.